These 32 T cell receptor beta chains share one sample of origin, sequenced in a study of CD8 T cells in ankylosing spondylitis. TCRdb passed the 5' RACE reads through MiXCR, listing each CDR3 protein once. The data contain under 200,000 distinct CDR3 sequences, around a tenth of them singletons. Sequenced input: blood, either unsorted or a sorted T cell fraction (not recorded which). These receptors came from a female donor with ankylosing spondylitis or in good health (not recorded which).

This clonotype has more than one count but fewer than ten. The chain employs TRBV6-2 or TRBV6-3 and TRBJ2-2, with D hard to call. Trimming cost V 4 bases and J 7 bases, with 7 bases left between them. The CDR3 is made up of 12 amino acids. Germline-derived CDR1 and CDR2 are MNHEY and SVGEGT. CDR3 loop: CASSFYGGELFF. CDR3 nucleotides: TGTGCCAGCAGTTTCTATGGCGGGGAGCTGTTTTTT.

This clonotype turned up a few times. V gene TRBV15 combines with J gene TRBJ1-2, with 7 bases matching TRBD1. The CDR3 has 14 residues. Germline assignment: CDR1 LNHNV and CDR2 YYDKDF (reference sequence). Losses at the gene ends were 5 bases for V and 7 bases for J; bases not matched to a gene: 10. The CDR3 DNA follows: TGTGCCACCAGCCCCCGGACAGGACGAAGTGGCTACACCTTC. This codes for CATSPRTGRSGYTF.

Only a few counts were recorded for this clonotype. The V gene is TRBV25-1, the J gene TRBJ2-3; D not certain. V lost 3 bases, J lost 9 bases, and 16 bases lay in between. The CDR3 runs to 14 residues. Germline values: CDR1 MGHDK, CDR2 SYGVNS. Written as DNA, the CDR3 is TGTGCCAGCAGTGAGATTGACCCACGGCGGACGCAGTATTTT. Residues: CASSEIDPRRTQYF.

The rearrangement joins TRBV3-1 to TRBJ2-5; D is tentatively TRBD1 or TRBD2 (5 bases each). In germline, CDR1 is LGHDT, CDR2 YNNKEL (reference sequence). V was cut by 0 bases and J by 2 bases, with 13 bases left in between. The CDR3 extends over 16 amino acids. The CDR3 region is CASSQDPERGQETQYF. The DNA of the CDR3 is TGTGCCAGCAGCCAAGATCCAGAGAGGGGACAAGAGACCCAGTACTTC.

This clonotype was counted many times. V usage is TRBV5-1 and J usage is TRBJ1-1; tentatively, D is TRBD1 (5 bases). CDR1 is SGHRS, CDR2 YFSETQ, per germline. V was shortened by 5 bases and J by 0 bases, with 14 bases between the two germline ends. The length of the CDR3 is 15 residues. The chain's CDR3 is CASRGQTPMNTEAFF. DNA for the CDR3: TGCGCCAGCAGAGGACAAACTCCAATGAACACTGAAGCTTTCTTT.

The chain combines TRBV27 with TRBJ2-7, with D perhaps TRBD2 (5 bases). This CDR3 is 13 amino acids long. With 5 bases removed from V and 6 bases from J, the gap between germline ends came to 14 bases. Germline V gene sequence: CDR1 MNHEY, CDR2 SMNVEV (reference sequence). For the CDR3, the DNA is TGTGCCAGCAGTCCGGGAAACGCGGTCGAGCAGTACTTC. Amino acid sequence: CASSPGNAVEQYF.

The chain is built from TRBV5-4 and TRBJ2-3, with D unresolved. Germline CDR1 and CDR2: SGHNT and YYREEE (reference sequence). V was shortened by 2 bases and J by 0 bases, with 13 bases between the two germline ends. CDR3 length: 16 residues. CDR3: CASSLLPLTSTDTQYF. The CDR3 bases are TGTGCCAGCAGCTTACTCCCGTTGACTAGCACAGATACGCAGTATTTT. Filled out from reference TRBV5-4 and TRBJ2-3, the complete variable domain reads ETGVTQSPTHLIKTRGQQVTLRCSSQSGHNTVSWYQQALGQGPQFIFQYYREEENGRGNFPPRFSGLQFPNYSSELNVNALELDDSALYLCASSLLPLTSTDTQYFGPGTRLTVL.

The chain couples TRBV4-3 to TRBJ2-7; 9 bases map to TRBD1. The CDR3 has 16 residues. V gave up 0 bases and J gave up 7 bases; unmatched junction bases: 10. The germline V gene has CDR1 LGHNA and CDR2 YSLEER. CDR3 in DNA: TGCGCCAGCAGCCAAGATAGGGGACAGGGCCCTTTGGAGCAGTACTTC. Translation gives CASSQDRGQGPLEQYF.

The J gene is TRBJ2-6, the V gene TRBV15, with TRBD2 as a possible D gene (5 bases). Germline V lookup: CDR1 LNHNV, CDR2 YYDKDF (reference sequence). V was clipped by 4 bases and J by 2 bases, with 6 bases between them. CDR3 length: 14 amino acids. The CDR3 region has the DNA TGTGCCACCAGCATGACTACTGGGGCCAACGTCCTGACTTTC. Translation gives CATSMTTGANVLTF.

V is TRBV14 and J is TRBJ1-1; tentatively, D is TRBD1 (5 bases). Germline lookup yields CDR1 SGHDN and CDR2 FVKESK. The V gene lost 1 base and the J gene lost 0 bases, with 9 bases spanning the gap. CDR3 length: 15 amino acids. The CDR3 DNA is TGTGCCAGCAGCCAAGTGGACACCCTGAACACTGAAGCTTTCTTT. Protein product: CASSQVDTLNTEAFF.

This chain connects TRBV27 to TRBJ2-2; D is unresolved. Trimming pared 6 bases from V and 0 bases from J, leaving 5 bases between. This CDR3 region has 13 residues. Germline V lookup: CDR1 MNHEY, CDR2 SMNVEV (reference sequence). CDR3 loop: CASSRTNTGELFF. As DNA, the CDR3 is TGTGCCAGCAGCCGTACGAACACCGGGGAGCTGTTTTTT.

This clonotype turned up a few times. V and J are TRBV4-3 and TRBJ2-2, with D possibly matching TRBD2 (7 bases). The CDR3 totals 17 residues. Germline loops: CDR1 LGHNA, CDR2 YSLEER. Trimming stripped 3 bases from V and 4 bases from J, with 18 bases between. CDR3 in amino acids: CASSQVAGALGTGELFF. DNA of the CDR3: TGCGCCAGCAGCCAGGTGGCGGGGGCATTGGGCACCGGGGAGCTGTTTTTT.

At least ten counts were recorded for this clonotype. V usage is TRBV6-2 or TRBV6-3 and J usage is TRBJ1-1; D remains ambiguous. Deletions cut 2 bases from V and 0 bases from J, with 1 base between. The CDR3 loop spans 12 amino acids. CDR1 and CDR2 (germline): MNHEY, SVGEGT. The CDR3 is CASSYVNTEAFF. The DNA of the CDR3 is TGTGCCAGCAGTTACGTGAACACTGAAGCTTTCTTT.

This chain uses TRBV6-2 or TRBV6-3 with TRBJ2-3, with 7 bases fitting TRBD1. The CDR3 contains 18 residues. V was clipped by 2 bases and J by 4 bases; unmatched bases: 15. Germline V gives CDR1 MNHEY, CDR2 SVGEGT. CDR3 in amino acids: CASSYNTGESFGADTQYF. As DNA, the CDR3 is TGTGCCAGCAGTTACAACACAGGGGAGTCATTCGGGGCAGATACGCAGTATTTT.

This clonotype was observed at least ten times. The chain combines TRBV10-3 with TRBJ2-7; TRBD1 or TRBD2 may be the D gene (6 bases each). The V gene's germline CDR1 is ENHRY and CDR2 SYGVKD. Trimming shortened V by 6 bases and J by 1 base, and 10 bases separated the two germline ends. The CDR3 is 13 residues long. CDR3: CAIRRDTSYEQYF. CDR3 bases: TGTGCCATCAGGCGGGACACATCCTACGAGCAGTACTTC.

The CDR3 region is CASRDRPNTEAFF. The CDR3 DNA sequence: TGTGCCAGCAGGGACAGGCCGAACACTGAAGCTTTCTTT. The genes are TRBV6-1 and TRBJ1-1, with TRBD1 matching over 7 bases. The CDR3 sequence is 13 residues long. The V gene end was trimmed by 6 bases and the J gene end by 1 base; junction bases not matched to a gene: 2. In germline, CDR1 is MNHNS, CDR2 SASEGT.

This rearrangement joins TRBV5-1 to TRBJ2-2; 9 nucleotides line up with TRBD2. CDR1 is SGHRS and CDR2 is YFSETQ in the germline V gene. After removal of 5 bases from V and 6 bases from J, the junction contained 11 bases not matched to a gene. This CDR3 contains 16 residues. CDR3 DNA: TGCGCCAGCAGTTCACACGGCGGGAGGGCCGCCGGGGAGCTGTTTTTT. This sequence encodes CASSSHGGRAAGELFF. The whole variable domain, filled in from reference TRBV5-1 and TRBJ2-2, reads KAGVTQTPRYLIKTRGQQVTLSCSPISGHRSVSWYQQTPGQGLQFLFEYFSETQRNKGNFPGRFSGRQFSNSRSEMNVSTLELGDSALYLCASSSHGGRAAGELFFGEGSRLTVL.

The chain uses TRBV4-3 and TRBJ1-1; D might be TRBD1 (5 bases). Germline loops: CDR1 LGHNA, CDR2 YSLEER. V was pared by 4 bases and J by 5 bases, with 14 bases between. The CDR3 has 14 residues. Here the CDR3 reads CASSPGVRGTEAFF. CDR3 bases: TGCGCCAGCAGCCCTGGTGTGAGGGGAACTGAAGCTTTCTTT.

This clonotype was found many times. The CDR3 is CASSLSGSSNTDTQYF. The CDR3 coding sequence is TGTGCCAGCAGCTTAAGCGGGAGCTCCAACACAGATACGCAGTATTTT. The chain combines TRBV7-9 with TRBJ2-3, with 8 bases that match TRBD2. V shed 2 bases and J 2 bases; nucleotides not matched to a gene: 6. There are 16 residues in the CDR3. The germline CDR1 and CDR2 sequences are SEHNR and FQNEAQ (reference sequence).

The chain is built from TRBV9 and TRBJ2-5, with a tentative D call TRBD2 (5 bases). The V end was cut by 0 bases, the J end by 4 bases, with 10 bases between. CDR3 size: 14 residues. Germline V gene lookup returns CDR1 SGDLS and CDR2 YYNGEE. CDR3 loop: CASSVEGEGETQYF. CDR3 DNA: TGTGCCAGCAGCGTAGAAGGAGAGGGAGAGACCCAGTACTTC. Full variable domain (outside the CDR3, taken from reference TRBV9 and TRBJ2-5): DSGVTQTPKHLITATGQRVTLRCSPRSGDLSVYWYQQSLDQGLQFLIQYYNGEERAKGNILERFSAQQFPDLHSELNLSSLELGDSALYFCASSVEGEGETQYFGPGTRLLVL.

V and J are TRBV2 and TRBJ1-4; no reliable D call. Germline V gives CDR1 SNHLY, CDR2 FYNNEI. The CDR3 length is 15 residues. V was cut by 2 bases and J by 0 bases, with 7 bases left in between. The CDR3 DNA reads TGTGCCAGCAGTGAACATCTCGCAACTAATGAAAAACTGTTTTTT. Translation: CASSEHLATNEKLFF. Full variable domain (rest looked up from reference TRBV2 and TRBJ1-4): EPEVTQTPSHQVTQMGQEVILRCVPISNHLYFYWYRQILGQKVEFLVSFYNNEISEKSEIFDDQFSVERPDGSNFTLKIRSTKLEDSAMYFCASSEHLATNEKLFFGSGTQLSVL.

The J gene is TRBJ2-3, the V gene TRBV10-2; D is ambiguous. This CDR3 comprises 13 residues. Trimming stripped 5 bases from V and 4 bases from J, with 10 bases between. Germline-derived CDR1 and CDR2 are WSHSY and SAAADI. The CDR3 sequence: CASSRGLPDTQYF. The CDR3 DNA follows: TGCGCCAGCAGTCGCGGTCTCCCAGATACGCAGTATTTT.

In its sample, this clonotype was seen a few times. One junction end disagrees with the germline gene, perhaps due to a read error. The genes are TRBV12-3 or TRBV12-4 and TRBJ2-5, with 8 nucleotides matching TRBD2. This CDR3 region has 18 residues. The CDR3 sequence: CGSSLGLREEGGEETQYF. DNA for the CDR3: TGTGGCAGCAGTTTAGGGTTGCGGGAGGAGGGGGGGGAAGAGACCCAGTACTTC.

Ten or more counts support this clonotype. CDR3 coding DNA: TGTGCCAGCAGCTTCGGACCCGTAGGAGCGGGCGGGAACACTGAAGCTTTCTTT. Translating it yields CASSFGPVGAGGNTEAFF. This chain joins TRBV11-2 and TRBJ1-1, with D hard to call. Germline CDR1 and CDR2: SGHAT and FQNNGV. The CDR3 runs to 18 residues. V was clipped by 3 bases and J by 1 base, with 21 bases between them. Drawing the rest from reference TRBV11-2 and TRBJ1-1, the complete variable domain is EAGVAQSPRYKIIEKRQSVAFWCNPISGHATLYWYQQILGQGPKLLIQFQNNGVVDDSQLPKDRFSAERLKGVDSTLKIQPAKLEDSAVYLCASSFGPVGAGGNTEAFFGQGTRLTVV.

This clonotype was counted between two and nine times. The chain employs TRBV7-9 and TRBJ2-2; D perhaps matches TRBD2 (5 bases). This CDR3 is built from 16 residues. The V end lost 2 bases, the J end lost 1 base, and 11 bases lay between the germline ends. Germline V gives CDR1 SEHNR, CDR2 FQNEAQ (reference sequence). CDR3 coding DNA: TGTGCCAGCAGCTTACGGGGAGAGGGGAACACCGGGGAGCTGTTTTTT. This translates into CASSLRGEGNTGELFF.

This clonotype appeared many times. The chain employs TRBV12-3 or TRBV12-4 and TRBJ1-1, with 8 bases that match TRBD1. With V trimmed by 8 bases and J by 1 base, 6 bases remained unmatched. CDR3 length: 14 amino acids. For the CDR3, the DNA is TGTGCCAGCGAAAGACAGGGGACGAACACTGAAGCTTTCTTT. Encoded protein: CASERQGTNTEAFF.

This clonotype was seen a few times. The chain uses TRBV5-1 and TRBJ2-1; D call uncertain. CDR1 is SGHRS, CDR2 YFSETQ, per germline. V was trimmed by 0 bases and J by 2 bases, leaving 12 bases between them. CDR3 length: 16 amino acids. The CDR3 is CASSLEAPVAYNEQFF. The DNA of the CDR3 is TGCGCCAGCAGCTTGGAGGCCCCCGTAGCCTACAATGAGCAGTTCTTC. The entire variable domain, with the rest obtained from reference TRBV5-1 and TRBJ2-1, is as follows: KAGVTQTPRYLIKTRGQQVTLSCSPISGHRSVSWYQQTPGQGLQFLFEYFSETQRNKGNFPGRFSGRQFSNSRSEMNVSTLELGDSALYLCASSLEAPVAYNEQFFGPGTRLTVL.

This clonotype came up a few times. CDR3 protein: CSARETGARLNEKLFF. The CDR3 DNA is TGCAGTGCTAGAGAGACGGGGGCGCGTCTTAATGAAAAACTGTTTTTT. The V call is TRBV20-1, the J call TRBJ1-4, with D possibly TRBD1 on 6 matching bases. Germline assignment: CDR1 DFQATT and CDR2 SNEGSKA (reference sequence). Trimming left V 0 bases short and J 4 bases short, with 15 bases between. This CDR3 region has 16 residues.

This clonotype has ten or more counts. The gene calls are TRBV29-1 and TRBJ2-7; D remains unclear. The length of the CDR3 is 12 residues. Germline CDR1 is SQVTM and CDR2 is ANQGSEA. V shed 4 bases and J shed 2 bases, with 9 bases lying between them. Here the CDR3 reads CSVVTSTYEQYF. The CDR3 bases are TGCAGCGTTGTAACGTCGACCTACGAGCAGTACTTC.

This clonotype was counted between two and nine times. The rearrangement joins TRBV6-6 to TRBJ2-7, with a tentative D call TRBD2 (5 bases). Germline V CDR1 and CDR2: MNHNY, SVGAGI (reference sequence). V was shortened by 5 bases and J by 6 bases, with 11 bases between the two germline ends. CDR3 length: 12 residues. CDR3 protein: CASSALAVEQYF. The DNA of the CDR3 is TGTGCCAGCAGTGCTCTAGCTGTCGAGCAGTACTTC.

In this sample, this clonotype turned up a few times. An end of the junction does not agree with germline; a read error may underlie this. The CDR3 DNA reads as TGTGCCACCAGCCGAGACCTCGGGACAGCCAACACTGAAGCTTTCTTT. Encoded protein: CATSRDLGTANTEAFF. J is TRBJ1-1 and V is TRBV15, with 7 bases fitting TRBD1. Looked up from germline, CDR1 is LNHNV and CDR2 is YYDKDF (reference sequence). This CDR3 is built from 16 residues.

This clonotype came up many times. V gene TRBV5-6 combines with J gene TRBJ2-2, with D unclear. Germline V lookup: CDR1 SGHDT, CDR2 YYEEEE. Trimming cost V 4 bases and J 4 bases, with 17 bases left between them. The CDR3 runs 16 residues. CDR3 protein: CASSPMWVESTGELFF. The CDR3 DNA sequence: TGTGCCAGCAGCCCTATGTGGGTCGAGTCCACCGGGGAGCTGTTTTTT.